This TCR beta chain was found in a study of long-term antiretroviral therapy in people with HIV. At the survey level, the v3.0 immunoSEQ assay was run. Sequencing used immunoSEQ multiplex PCR; TCRdb keeps in-frame clones, though not all of them. This sample has tens of thousands of clones, with roughly 93% found just once. General study points: Subsequent to ART, diversity was augmented yet persisted below that of transplant donor controls.

Trimming removed 10 bases at V and 1 base at J, with 19 bases between. Germline V gene sequence: CDR1 MDHEN, CDR2 SYDVKM. The CDR3 has 16 residues. Worth noting for this clone: What it binds is unknown.

This chain connects TRBV28 to TRBJ2-2, with D possibly TRBD2 on 5 matching bases. The starting material was unsorted PBMCs, obtained approximately 7.4 years after starting antiretroviral therapy. The sequence was obtained from a man aged 45-65 years with HIV. CDR3 loop: CATLTIKAKNTGELFF. In DNA, the CDR3 is TGTGCCACCTTGACTATTAAGGCGAAGAACACCGGGGAGCTGTTTTTT.